The rows below give T cell receptor beta chains drawn from one sample of a study of CD8 T cells in ankylosing spondylitis. TCRdb analysed the 5' RACE reads with MiXCR anew, one entry per CDR3 protein. The sample consists of 150,000 to 200,000 distinct CDR3 sequences, roughly 18% of them appearing once. The sample consisted of blood, either unsorted or a sorted T cell fraction (not recorded which). The receptors shown here come from a male donor with ankylosing spondylitis or in good health (not recorded which). Each CDR3 is given with its conserved first and last residue. The D gene is left open where the match is weak. Clone size appears in some rows only: once, few, many, or a class for an expanded clone.

cdr3_nt cdr3_aa d_call j_call cdr3_length clone_size v_call
TGCAGTGCTAGAAATGCAGGAGCAACTAATGAAAAACTGTTTTTT CSARNAGATNEKLFF - TRBJ1-4 15 many TRBV20-1
TGTGCCAGCAGCGTAGAGGCAGGAACAGATACGCAGTATTTT CASSVEAGTDTQYF - TRBJ2-3 14 few TRBV9
TGTGCCAGCAGTTTAGGTGGAACACAAACCTACGAGCAGTACTTC CASSLGGTQTYEQYF - TRBJ2-7 15 - TRBV28
TGTGCCAGCAGTTTATCGTTCTCGTCATTGTACACCGGGGAGCTGTTTTTT CASSLSFSSLYTGELFF - TRBJ2-2 17 - TRBV27
TGCGCCAGCAGCTGGGGGACGGACCACTATGGCTACACCTTC CASSWGTDHYGYTF - TRBJ1-2 14 many TRBV5-1
TGTGCCAGCCGAAGGGACAGGCGGGTAAATACGCAGTATTTT CASRRDRRVNTQYF TRBD1 TRBJ2-3 14 few TRBV7-2
TGCAGTGTTCAGATAAGCGGGAGGGCAGATACGCAGTATTTT CSVQISGRADTQYF TRBD2 TRBJ2-3 14 - TRBV20-1
TGTGCCAGCAGTTCCGGGACTAGCGTTGACGAGCAGTACTTC CASSSGTSVDEQYF TRBD2 TRBJ2-7 14 many TRBV12-3/TRBV12-4
TGTGCCAGCACCTCATGGCAGTCTCCTAACTATGGCTACACCTTC CASTSWQSPNYGYTF - TRBJ1-2 15 - TRBV7-8
TGTGCCAGCAGGAGGACAGGAGTCACAGATACGCAGTATTTT CASRRTGVTDTQYF TRBD1 TRBJ2-3 14 - TRBV2
TGTGCCAGCTCACCAGGACAGGGACTTAACACTGAAGCTTTCTTT CASSPGQGLNTEAFF TRBD1 TRBJ1-1 15 many TRBV18
TGCAGTGCTAAATCCGGACAGGGCTCCTACGAGCAGTACTTC CSAKSGQGSYEQYF TRBD1 TRBJ2-7 14 - TRBV20-1
TGCGCCAGCAGCTTGACCCCGGGAGGTGCTTACGAGCAGTACTTC CASSLTPGGAYEQYF TRBD2 TRBJ2-7 15 few TRBV5-1
TGTGCCAGCAGCTTGGGAACTCAGCGGGACTATGGCTACACCTTC CASSLGTQRDYGYTF - TRBJ1-2 15 - TRBV5-5
TGTGCCAGCAGTTTCACCCCGGGACACCCCCAAGAGACCCAGTACTTC CASSFTPGHPQETQYF - TRBJ2-5 16 few TRBV28
TGCAACGTCGAACACACCGGGACGCCTTACGAGCAGTACTTC CNVEHTGTPYEQYF - TRBJ2-7 14 - TRBV29-1
TGTGCCACCAGCGCCGGGACACGGAGCAATCAGCCCCAGCATTTT CATSAGTRSNQPQHF - TRBJ1-5 15 - TRBV24-1
TGTGCCAGCAGCTTACGGTCTAGGATGGAAAATGAGCAGTTCTTC CASSLRSRMENEQFF - TRBJ2-1 15 many TRBV7-8
TGCAGCGTTGAAGAGGGGCCGGGTCTGTGGACCGGGGAGCTGTTTTTT CSVEEGPGLWTGELFF - TRBJ2-2 16 few TRBV29-1
TGTGCCAGCAGCTTAAATCCCTCGGATACGCAGTATTTT CASSLNPSDTQYF - TRBJ2-3 13 - TRBV7-3
TGTGCCAGCAGCCGGGACAGTGAGATTGGTTCACCCCTCCACTTT CASSRDSEIGSPLHF TRBD1 TRBJ1-6 15 few TRBV7-6
TGTGCCAGCAGCCCTGTAGCGGGAGGGTCGCCGAATGAGCAGTTCTTC CASSPVAGGSPNEQFF TRBD2 TRBJ2-1 16 - TRBV7-3
TGCAGTGCTAGACGGACAGGGCTTCCCTACGAGCAGTACTTC CSARRTGLPYEQYF TRBD1 TRBJ2-7 14 - TRBV20-1
TGTGCCAGTAGTATGAAGAGCCAAGGGCTGTTTTTT CASSMKSQGLFF - TRBJ2-2 12 many TRBV19
TGTGCCAGCGGAAGCGGACAGGGGGGCGGAAAACTGTTTTTT CASGSGQGGGKLFF TRBD1 TRBJ1-4 14 many TRBV2
TGTGCCAGCAGCCAACTCTACGAGCAGTACTTC CASSQLYEQYF - TRBJ2-7 11 many TRBV3-1
TGCAGTGCTGACTTAGCGGGAAGCGCCTCCGAGCAGTACTTC CSADLAGSASEQYF TRBD2 TRBJ2-7 14 few TRBV20-1
TGCGCCAGCAGCCAAGGGCATTGGACAGGGATTAATCAGCCCCAGCATTTT CASSQGHWTGINQPQHF TRBD1 TRBJ1-5 17 many TRBV4-1
TGCAGTGCCGAGGGAGGGACAGGGAATAATGAAAAACTGTTTTTT CSAEGGTGNNEKLFF TRBD1 TRBJ1-4 15 few TRBV20-1